The source of this T cell receptor (beta chain) is a study of blood T cell repertoires in COVID-19. Across the whole study: The origin of the acute and convalescent COVID-19 samples was the United States, Italy and Spain. PBMCs, B-cell-depleted T cells, or T cells were the source of the cDNA or gDNA that made up the material.

V dropped 1 base and J dropped 4 bases, with 14 bases sitting between them. The CDR3 spans 16 residues. Germline V lookup: CDR1 SGHNT, CDR2 YENEEA. As handled by the study authors: The assay estimated nucleated cells by amplifying reference gene primers. Profiling relied on immunoSEQ multiplex PCR, and the TCRdb table lists in-frame clones only, not all of them. The V and J calls and clone size come from that table; D and trimming were worked out from the DNA. Among more than 110,000 clones listed, over 75% were seen once. The receptor comes from a human donor in a cohort sampled during active COVID-19. Sample: peripheral blood. The gene calls are TRBV11-3 and TRBJ1-3, with D unclear. The CDR3 protein is CASSLGLHGSGNTIYF. The CDR3 nucleotides are TGTGCCAGCAGCTTAGGACTTCACGGGTCAGGAAACACCATATATTTT.